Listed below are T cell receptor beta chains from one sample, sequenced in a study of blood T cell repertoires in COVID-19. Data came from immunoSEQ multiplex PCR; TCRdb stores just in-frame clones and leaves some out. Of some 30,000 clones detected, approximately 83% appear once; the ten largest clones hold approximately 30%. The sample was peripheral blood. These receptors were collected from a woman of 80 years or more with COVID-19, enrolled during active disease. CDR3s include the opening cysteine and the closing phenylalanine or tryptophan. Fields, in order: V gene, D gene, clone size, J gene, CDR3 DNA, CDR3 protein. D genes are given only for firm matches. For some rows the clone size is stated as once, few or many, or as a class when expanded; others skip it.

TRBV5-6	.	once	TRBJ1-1	TGTGCCAGCAGCCAACATGGGGGGGGTGTGAACACTGAAGCTTTCTTT	CASSQHGGGVNTEAFF
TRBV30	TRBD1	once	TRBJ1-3	TGTGCCTGGAGGGACAGGGCACGAGGAAACACCATATATTTT	CAWRDRARGNTIYF
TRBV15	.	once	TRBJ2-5	TGTGCCACCAGCAGAGATCGAGGACAGTTTACCCAGTACTTC	CATSRDRGQFTQYF
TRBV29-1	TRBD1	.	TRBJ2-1	TGCAGCGTTGAGAAGGGGGCATCCTACAATGAGCAGTTCTTC	CSVEKGASYNEQFF
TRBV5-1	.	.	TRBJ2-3	TGCGCCAGCAGCTTGCAGGGTTCTGTTCGAACAGATACGCAGTATTTT	CASSLQGSVRTDTQYF
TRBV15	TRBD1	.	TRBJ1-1	TGTGCCACCAGCAGACGACAGGGGTACACTGAAGCTTTCTTT	CATSRRQGYTEAFF
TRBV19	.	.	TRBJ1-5	TGTGCCAGTAGTGCCCTTGGGGGGGTTGGGGATCAGCCCCAGCATTTT	CASSALGGVGDQPQHF
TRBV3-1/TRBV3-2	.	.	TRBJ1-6	TGTGCCAGCAGAGGTGGGGCAGGGCCCAGTTCACCCCTCCACTTT	CASRGGAGPSSPLHF
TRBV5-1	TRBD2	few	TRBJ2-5	TGCGCCAGCAGCTGGGGACTAGCGGAAGAGACCCAGTACTTC	CASSWGLAEETQYF
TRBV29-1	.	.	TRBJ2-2	TGCAGCGTCCAATCAGGGGCGCGCACCGGGGAGCTGTTTTTT	CSVQSGARTGELFF
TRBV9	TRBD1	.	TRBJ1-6	TGTGCCAGCAGCGTAGATGGGACAGGCGGGTATTCACCCCTCCACTTT	CASSVDGTGGYSPLHF
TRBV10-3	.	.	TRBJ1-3	TGTGCCATCTCGGGGGGCGCAACTGGAAACACCATATATTTT	CAISGGATGNTIYF
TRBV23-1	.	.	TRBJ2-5	TGCGCCAGCAGTGCTCCGTGGACAGAGCAAGAGACCCAGTACTTC	CASSAPWTEQETQYF
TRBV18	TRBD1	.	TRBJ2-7	TGTGCCAGCTCACCCGACAGGGGGGAGCAGTACTTC	CASSPDRGEQYF
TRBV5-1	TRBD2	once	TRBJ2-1	TGCGCCAGCAGCTTGACGACTAGCGGGGGCCCCTCTCCTTACAATGAGCAGTTCTTC	CASSLTTSGGPSPYNEQFF
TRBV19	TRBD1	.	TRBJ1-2	TGTGCCAGTAACACAGGGGGTCTAGTTAACTATGGCTACACCTTC	CASNTGGLVNYGYTF
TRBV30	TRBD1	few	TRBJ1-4	TGTGCCTGGAGGGGGATAACAGGGGTGAGGATTAATGAAAAACTGTTTTTT	CAWRGITGVRINEKLFF
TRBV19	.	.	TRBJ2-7	TGTGCCAGTAGTATAGATCGGTTGTCAGGGAAAGTCTACGAGCAGTACTTC	CASSIDRLSGKVYEQYF
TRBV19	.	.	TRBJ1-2	TGTGCCAGTAGTCACAGGGAATCGGGTGGCTACACCTTC	CASSHRESGGYTF
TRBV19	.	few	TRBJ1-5	TGTGCCAGTAGTCAAGGGGGGGATCAGCCCCAGCATTTT	CASSQGGDQPQHF
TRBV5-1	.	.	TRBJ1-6	TGCGCCAGCAGCTTGGCCGGCGGAGAATCGAGTTCACCCCTCCACTTT	CASSLAGGESSSPLHF
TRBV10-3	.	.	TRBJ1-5	TGTGCCACCTGCATGACAATGAATCAGCCCCAGCATTTT	CATCMTMNQPQHF
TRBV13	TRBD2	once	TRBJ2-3	TGTGCCAGCAGCTCGCTAGCGGGGGGGCCAGATACGCAGTATTTT	CASSSLAGGPDTQYF
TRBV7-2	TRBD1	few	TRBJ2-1	TGTGCCAGCAGCTCAAGGACAGGGGGTCGGGATGAGCAGTTCTTC	CASSSRTGGRDEQFF
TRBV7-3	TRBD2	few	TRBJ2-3	TGTGCCAGCAGCCCTCAACCCCACGGACTAGCGGGGGATCCGACGTTCGGGGCGCAGTATTTT	CASSPQPHGLAGDPTFGAQYF
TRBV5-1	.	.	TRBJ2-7	TGCGCCAGCAGCTTGGGAGTGGGGGGGCCGAGGGAGCAGTACTTC	CASSLGVGGPREQYF
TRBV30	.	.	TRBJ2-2	TGTGCCTGGACAGGTGTCGGGGAGCTGTTTTTT	CAWTGVGELFF
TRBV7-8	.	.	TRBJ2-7	TGTGCCAGCAGCTTGTCTGGACAGCCGACCTACGAGCAGTACTTC	CASSLSGQPTYEQYF
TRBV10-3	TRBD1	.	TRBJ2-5	TGTGCCACTAAGGACAGGTTAGAGACCCAGTACTTC	CATKDRLETQYF
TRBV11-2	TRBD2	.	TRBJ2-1	TGTGCCAGCAGCTTCCGGGCTAGCGGGTTGTACAATGAGCAGTTCTTC	CASSFRASGLYNEQFF
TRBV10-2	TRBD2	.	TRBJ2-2	TGCGCCAGCAGTGAGCTAGCGGGGGGGCTGGGCACCGGGGAGCTGTTTTTT	CASSELAGGLGTGELFF
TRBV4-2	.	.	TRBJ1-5	TGTGCCAGCAGCCCTGAGCCTAATCAGCCCCAGCATTTT	CASSPEPNQPQHF
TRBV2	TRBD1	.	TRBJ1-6	TGTGCCAGCACTACAGGGGGCAAAGGAATTTCACCCCTCCACTTT	CASTTGGKGISPLHF
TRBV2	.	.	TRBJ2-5	TGTGCCAGCAGGCCCGGGATTTTACAAGAGACCCAGTACTTC	CASRPGILQETQYF
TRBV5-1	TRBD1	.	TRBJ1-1	TGCGCCAGCAGCACCAGGGGGCTCGCTGAAGCTTTCTTT	CASSTRGLAEAFF
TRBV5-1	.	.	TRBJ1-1	TGCGCCAGCAGCTCGACAGGCTTGAACACTGAAGCTTTCTTT	CASSSTGLNTEAFF
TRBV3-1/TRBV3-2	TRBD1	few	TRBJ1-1	TGTGCCAGCAGCCAACTACAGGGGGCATCCACTGAAGCTTTCTTT	CASSQLQGASTEAFF
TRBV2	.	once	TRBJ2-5	TGTGCCAGCAGTGAAGGCCGCAGGGTCGGGGAGACCCAGTACTTC	CASSEGRRVGETQYF
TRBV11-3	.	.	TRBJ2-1	TGTGCCAGCAGCCCAGAGGCGGGACCAGTGAGAAATGAGCAGTTCTTC	CASSPEAGPVRNEQFF
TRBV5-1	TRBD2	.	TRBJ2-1	TGCGCCAGCAGCCCAGGGGCTAGCGGGGGTCTTAGCTCCTACAATGAGCAGTTCTTC	CASSPGASGGLSSYNEQFF
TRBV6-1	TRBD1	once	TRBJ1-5	TGTGCCAGCAGTGGGAGGGTGGACAGGGGGAATAGCAATCAGCCCCAGCATTTT	CASSGRVDRGNSNQPQHF
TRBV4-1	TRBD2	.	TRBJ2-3	TGCGCCAGCAGCGGACTAGCGGGGGCCCACCCCCTCTTCGTAGATACGCAGTATTTT	CASSGLAGAHPLFVDTQYF
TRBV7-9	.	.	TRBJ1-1	TGTGCCAGTGGGACGGAGGGATCGAACACTGAAGCTTTCTTT	CASGTEGSNTEAFF
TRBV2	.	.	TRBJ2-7	TGTGCCAGCTTCGTCGAGGTCTACGAGCAGTACTTC	CASFVEVYEQYF
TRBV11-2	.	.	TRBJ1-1	TGTGCCAGCAGCCCCGAGCGGGAGAACACTGAAGCTTTCTTT	CASSPERENTEAFF
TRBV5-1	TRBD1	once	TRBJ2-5	TGCGCCAGCAGCCAGGGACAGGGGCTTTTAGAGACCCAGTACTTC	CASSQGQGLLETQYF
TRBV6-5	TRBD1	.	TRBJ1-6	TGTGCCAGCAGCCGCCGGGACAGGGGTAATTCACCCCTCCACTTT	CASSRRDRGNSPLHF
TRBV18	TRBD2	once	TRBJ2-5	TGTGCCAGCTCACCGCCGAGGCTAGCGGGGGGCGAACAAGAGACCCAGTACTTC	CASSPPRLAGGEQETQYF
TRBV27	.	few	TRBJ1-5	TGTGCCAGCAGTTTCCGCAGTAGCAATCAGCCCCAGCATTTT	CASSFRSSNQPQHF
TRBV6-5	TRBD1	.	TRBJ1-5	TGTGCCAGCAGTATGGACGGGACAGGACTTCAGCCCCAGCATTTT	CASSMDGTGLQPQHF
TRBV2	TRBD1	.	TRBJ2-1	TGTGCCAGCAGTACACAGGGGAGCTCCTACAATGAGCAGTTCTTC	CASSTQGSSYNEQFF
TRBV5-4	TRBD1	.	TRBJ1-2	TGTGCCAGCAGCTTGTATGGAGGGGGCAGGGGCGGCTACACCTTC	CASSLYGGGRGGYTF
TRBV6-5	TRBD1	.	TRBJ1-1	TGTGCCAGCAGTTCAAGACAGGGAAGAGCTTTCTTT	CASSSRQGRAFF
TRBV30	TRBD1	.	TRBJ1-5	TGTGCCTGGAGGGACAGGGTTGGTAATCAGCCCCAGCATTTT	CAWRDRVGNQPQHF